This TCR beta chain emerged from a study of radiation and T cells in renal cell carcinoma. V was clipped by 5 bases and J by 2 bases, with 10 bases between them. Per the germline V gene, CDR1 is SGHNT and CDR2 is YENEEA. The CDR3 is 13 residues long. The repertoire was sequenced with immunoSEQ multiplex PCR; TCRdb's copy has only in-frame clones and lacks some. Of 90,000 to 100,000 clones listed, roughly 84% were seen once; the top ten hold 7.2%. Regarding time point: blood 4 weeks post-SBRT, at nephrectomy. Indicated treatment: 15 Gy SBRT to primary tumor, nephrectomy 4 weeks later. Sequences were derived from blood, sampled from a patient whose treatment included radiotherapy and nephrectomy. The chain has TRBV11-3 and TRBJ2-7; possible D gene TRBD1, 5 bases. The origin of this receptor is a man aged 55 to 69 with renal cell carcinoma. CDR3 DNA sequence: TGTGCCAGCAGCCCACAGGTCCCCTACGAGCAGTACTTC. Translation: CASSPQVPYEQYF.